These 11 T cell receptor beta chains originate from one sample sequenced in a study of PD-L1 blockade in urothelial cancer. Assay: immunoSEQ multiplex PCR; the TCRdb copy retains only in-frame clones and omits some. The table records tens of thousands of clones, about 85% of them present only once. Sequences were derived from PBMCs, sampled around atezolizumab (anti-PD-L1) treatment. Receptors were obtained from a woman aged 70-85 years with urothelial cancer.

V is TRBV11-2 and J is TRBJ2-3; D is perhaps TRBD2 (6 bases). The CDR3 runs to 15 residues. Germline V gene lookup returns CDR1 SGHAT and CDR2 FQNNGV. V was pared by 1 base and J by 5 bases, with 13 bases between. CDR3 loop: CASSLGIGEVDTQYF. In DNA form, the CDR3 reads TGTGCCAGCAGCTTAGGTATAGGGGAGGTAGATACGCAGTATTTT.

The chain joins TRBV5-4 to TRBJ2-7, with a possible D match to TRBD1 (5 bases). The CDR3 runs to 14 residues. The germline CDR1 and CDR2 sequences are SGHNT and YYREEE (reference sequence). The V and J ends lost 2 bases and 2 bases respectively, with 11 bases between them. The CDR3 spells CASSFGRVAYEQYF. The CDR3 DNA sequence: TGTGCCAGCAGCTTTGGCAGGGTTGCCTACGAGCAGTACTTC.

This clone was found a few times. The V call is TRBV19, the J call TRBJ2-3; 7 nucleotides line up with TRBD2. From germline, CDR1 is LNHDA and CDR2 SQIVND (reference sequence). This CDR3 comprises 14 residues. J lost 3 bases, V lost 5 bases, and 5 bases had no gene match. The DNA of the CDR3 is TGTGCCAGTAGTTCCGGGGAGGGAACAGATACGCAGTATTTT. Translated: CASSSGEGTDTQYF.

V gene TRBV1 combines with J gene TRBJ1-4; TRBD1, the table's D call, was not compared with the DNA. TRBV1 is marked as a pseudogene. This CDR3 spans 17 amino acids. This CDR3 reads CTSSPEDRGHLFEKLFF. In DNA form, the CDR3 reads TGCACCAGCAGCCCTGAGGACAGGGGGCATCTTTTTGAAAAACTGTTTTTT.

CDR3 bases: TGTGCCAGCAGCCGCCGGGACAGTCCCGCATTCTATGGCTACACCTTC. Translation gives CASSRRDSPAFYGYTF. The chain is built from TRBV5-6 and TRBJ1-2, with 7 bases matching TRBD1. Germline V gene sequence: CDR1 SGHDT, CDR2 YYEEEE. The V and J ends lost 4 bases and 4 bases, in that order; junction bases with no gene match: 13. The CDR3 loop spans 16 amino acids.

DNA for the CDR3: TGTGCCAGCAGTATCATAGGGACAGGGATGCCCTACGAGCAGTACTTC. It is translated as CASSIIGTGMPYEQYF. The chain is built from TRBV6-6 and TRBJ2-7, with TRBD1 identical over 9 bases. The ends lost 5 bases at V and 2 bases at J; junction bases unmatched: 10. The germline V gene has CDR1 MNHNY and CDR2 SVGAGI (reference sequence). The CDR3 is 16 amino acids.

The J gene is TRBJ2-4, the V gene TRBV2; D gene unclear. There are 13 residues in the CDR3. V shed 8 bases and J shed 4 bases, with 12 bases lying between them. CDR1 SNHLY and CDR2 FYNNEI come from the germline V gene. The CDR3 DNA reads as TGTGCCAGCCAAACCGGGTTTAAAAACATTCAGTACTTC. Its protein is CASQTGFKNIQYF.

This chain connects TRBV7-2 to TRBJ1-3; no firm D call. V dropped 3 bases and J dropped 0 bases, with 9 bases sitting between them. This CDR3 has 15 amino acids. The V gene's germline CDR1 is SGHTA and CDR2 FQGNSA. This CDR3 is CASSFSGSSGNTIYF. The CDR3, as DNA: TGTGCCAGCAGCTTTAGTGGGAGCTCTGGAAACACCATATATTTT.

The chain recombines TRBV2 with TRBJ2-7, with TRBD2 matching over 9 bases. The CDR3 has 14 amino acids. J was trimmed by 2 bases and V by 2 bases; bases with no gene match: 1. CDR1 SNHLY and CDR2 FYNNEI come from the germline V gene. CDR3 sequence reads: CASSELAGPYEQYF. In DNA, the CDR3 is TGTGCCAGCAGTGAACTAGCGGGACCCTACGAGCAGTACTTC.

The chain combines TRBV7-9 with TRBJ2-7, with 11 bases identical to TRBD2. The CDR3 sequence is 19 residues long. In germline, CDR1 is SEHNR, CDR2 FQNEAQ (reference sequence). V was pared by 3 bases and J by 0 bases, with 13 bases of the junction left unmatched. The chain's CDR3 is CASSFPVPGLAESSYEQYF. In nucleotides, the CDR3 is TGTGCCAGCAGCTTCCCAGTGCCGGGACTAGCGGAGAGCTCCTACGAGCAGTACTTC.

J is TRBJ1-1 and V is TRBV5-1; 11 bases fit TRBD1. Germline V gives CDR1 SGHRS, CDR2 YFSETQ. CDR3 length: 14 amino acids. V was clipped by 4 bases and J by 5 bases; unmatched bases: 4. DNA for the CDR3: TGCGCCAGCAGCCTCGGGACAGGGGGGACTGAAGCTTTCTTT. As protein: CASSLGTGGTEAFF.